This TCR beta chain was captured in a study of T cells after yellow fever vaccination. As to this clonotype: What it binds is unknown.

By 5'RACE template switching, TCR cDNA was produced, with a universal primer site and UMIs added in the process. From the 5' RACE reads, TCRdb called clonotypes with MiXCR, one entry per CDR3 protein. The repertoire consists of about 330,000 distinct CDR3 sequences, with roughly 7% occurring once and the leading ten covering over 15%. Whole-study findings and limits: In post-booster samples, most primary-vaccination clones reappeared (approximately 97% CD4, 88% CD8).

V gave up 3 bases and J gave up 2 bases, with 8 bases separating them. Germline V gene sequence: CDR1 SGHVS, CDR2 FQNEAQ. This CDR3 has 13 amino acids. The V call is TRBV7-8, the J call TRBJ2-7; a weak D match, TRBD1 (6 bases). The clonotype comes from a man aged 18-30 years who received the YFV17D yellow fever vaccine. The starting material was PBMCs, obtained about 41 days after the first yellow fever vaccination. CDR3 coding DNA: TGTGCCAGCAGCTTTACAGGGACCTACGAGCAGTACGTC. Its translation: CASSFTGTYEQYV.